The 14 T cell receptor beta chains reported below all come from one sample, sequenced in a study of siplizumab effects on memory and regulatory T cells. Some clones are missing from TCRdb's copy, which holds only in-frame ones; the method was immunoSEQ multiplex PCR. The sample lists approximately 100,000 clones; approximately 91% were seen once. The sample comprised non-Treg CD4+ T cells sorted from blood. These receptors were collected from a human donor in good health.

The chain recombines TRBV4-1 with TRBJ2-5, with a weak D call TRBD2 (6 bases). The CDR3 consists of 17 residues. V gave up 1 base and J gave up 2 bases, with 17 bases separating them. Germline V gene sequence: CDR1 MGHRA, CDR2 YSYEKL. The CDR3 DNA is TGCGCCAGCAGCCAAGCCAATAGCGGAACTAAACAAGAGACCCAGTACTTC. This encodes CASSQANSGTKQETQYF.

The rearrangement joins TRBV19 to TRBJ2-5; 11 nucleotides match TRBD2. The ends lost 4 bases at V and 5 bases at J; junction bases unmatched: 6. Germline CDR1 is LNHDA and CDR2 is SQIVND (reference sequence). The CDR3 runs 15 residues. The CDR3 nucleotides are TGTGCCAGTAGTAAAATAGCGGGAGGGATGGAGACCCAGTACTTC. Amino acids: CASSKIAGGMETQYF.

Here the CDR3 reads CASSVGLAGEVEQYF. CDR3 nucleotide sequence: TGTGCCAGCAGCGTAGGGCTAGCGGGAGAGGTCGAGCAGTACTTC. This rearrangement joins TRBV9 to TRBJ2-7, with 10 bases fitting TRBD2. The CDR3 extends over 15 amino acids. J was trimmed by 6 bases and V by 0 bases; bases with no gene match: 6. Germline assignment: CDR1 SGDLS and CDR2 YYNGEE.

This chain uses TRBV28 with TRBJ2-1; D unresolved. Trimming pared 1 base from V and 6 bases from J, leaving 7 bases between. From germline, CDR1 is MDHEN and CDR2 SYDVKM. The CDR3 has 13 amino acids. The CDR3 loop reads CASSLSWGNEQFF. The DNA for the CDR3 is TGTGCCAGCAGTTTATCTTGGGGCAATGAGCAGTTCTTC. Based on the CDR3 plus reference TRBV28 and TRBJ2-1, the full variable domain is DVKVTQSSRYLVKRTGEKVFLECVQDMDHENMFWYRQDPGLGLRLIYFSYDVKMKEKGDIPEGYSVSREKKERFSLILESASTNQTSMYLCASSLSWGNEQFFGPGTRLTVL.

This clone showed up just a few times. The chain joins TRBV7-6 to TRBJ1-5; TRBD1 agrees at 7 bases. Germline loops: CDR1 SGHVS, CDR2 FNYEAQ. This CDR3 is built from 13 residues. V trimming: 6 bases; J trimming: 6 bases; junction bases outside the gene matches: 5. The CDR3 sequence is CASSLGGVQPQHF. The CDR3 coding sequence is TGTGCCAGCAGTCTAGGGGGCGTTCAGCCCCAGCATTTT. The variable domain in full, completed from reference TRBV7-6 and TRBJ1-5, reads GAGVSQSPRYKVTKRGQDVALRCDPISGHVSLYWYRQALGQGPEFLTYFNYEAQQDKSGLPNDRFSAERPEGSISTLTIQRTEQRDSAMYRCASSLGGVQPQHFGDGTRLSIL.

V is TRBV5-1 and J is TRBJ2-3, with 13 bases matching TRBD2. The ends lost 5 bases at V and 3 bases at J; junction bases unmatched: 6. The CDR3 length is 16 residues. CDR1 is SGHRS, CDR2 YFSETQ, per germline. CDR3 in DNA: TGCGCCAGCAGTCGACTAGCGGGAGGCAGTACAGATACGCAGTATTTT. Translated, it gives CASSRLAGGSTDTQYF.

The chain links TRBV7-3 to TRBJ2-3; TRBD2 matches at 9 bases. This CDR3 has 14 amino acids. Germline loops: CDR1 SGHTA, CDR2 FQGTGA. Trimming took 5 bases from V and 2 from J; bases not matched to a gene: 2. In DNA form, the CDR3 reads TGTGCCAGCAGCCAGGGACTAGCCACAGATACGCAGTATTTT. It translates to CASSQGLATDTQYF.

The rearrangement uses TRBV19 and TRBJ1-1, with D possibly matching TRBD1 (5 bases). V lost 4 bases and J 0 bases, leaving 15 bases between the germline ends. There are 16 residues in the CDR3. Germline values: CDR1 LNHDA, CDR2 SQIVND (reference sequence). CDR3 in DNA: TGTGCCAGTAGTACAGACAGAACGAGGTTGAACACTGAAGCTTTCTTT. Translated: CASSTDRTRLNTEAFF.

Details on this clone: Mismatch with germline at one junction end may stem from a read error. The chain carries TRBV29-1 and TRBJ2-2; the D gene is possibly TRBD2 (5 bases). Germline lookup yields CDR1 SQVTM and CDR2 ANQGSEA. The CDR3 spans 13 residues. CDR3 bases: TGCAGCGTTAGCGGAACCAAACACCGGGGAGCTGTTTTT. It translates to CSVSGTKHRGAVF.

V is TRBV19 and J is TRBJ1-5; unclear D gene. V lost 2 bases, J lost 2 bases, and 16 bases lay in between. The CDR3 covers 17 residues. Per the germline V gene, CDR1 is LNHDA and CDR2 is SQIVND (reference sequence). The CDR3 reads CASSINDGDWGNQPQHF. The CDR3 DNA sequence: TGTGCCAGTAGTATAAACGATGGGGATTGGGGCAATCAGCCCCAGCATTTT.

The CDR3 sequence: CATSDRSYGYTF. In DNA form, the CDR3 reads TGTGCCACCAGCGACAGGTCCTATGGCTACACCTTC. V gene TRBV15 combines with J gene TRBJ1-2; TRBD1 is a possible D gene (6 bases). This CDR3 has 12 residues. Per germline, CDR1 LNHNV and CDR2 YYDKDF (reference sequence). Trimming removed 5 bases from V and 4 bases from J, with 8 bases in between.

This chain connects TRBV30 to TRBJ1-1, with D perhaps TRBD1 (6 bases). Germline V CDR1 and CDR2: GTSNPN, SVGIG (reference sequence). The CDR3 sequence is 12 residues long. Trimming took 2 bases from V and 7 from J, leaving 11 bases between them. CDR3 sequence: CAWSMTGVEAFF. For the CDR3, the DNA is TGTGCCTGGAGTATGACAGGAGTTGAAGCTTTCTTT.

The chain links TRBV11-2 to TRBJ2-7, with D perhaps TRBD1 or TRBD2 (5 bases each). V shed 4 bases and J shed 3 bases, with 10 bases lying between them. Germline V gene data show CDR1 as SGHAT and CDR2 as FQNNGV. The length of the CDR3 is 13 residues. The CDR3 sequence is CASSSGRYYEQYF. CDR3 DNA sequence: TGTGCCAGCAGCTCGGGACGGTACTACGAGCAGTACTTC.

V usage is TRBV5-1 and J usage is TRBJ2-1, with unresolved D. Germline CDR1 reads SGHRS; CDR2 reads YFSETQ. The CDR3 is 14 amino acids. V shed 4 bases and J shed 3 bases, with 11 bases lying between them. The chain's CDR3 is CASSPASYYNEQFF. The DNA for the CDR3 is TGCGCCAGCAGCCCCGCCAGCTACTACAATGAGCAGTTCTTC.